The following is a T cell receptor beta chain sequence with its context. Repertoires were generated with immunoSEQ multiplex PCR, while TCRdb's copy carries only in-frame clones and drops some. This table has about 310,000 clones, 89% appearing once. This specimen comes from a study of blood T cell repertoires in COVID-19. On the study more broadly: Italy, Spain and the United States were the sources of the convalescent and acute COVID-19 samples.

V lost 4 bases to trimming and J lost 0 bases, with 18 bases between them. The CDR3 consists of 17 residues. In germline, CDR1 is MNHNS, CDR2 SASEGT. Membership in each cohort depended on participant-reported clinical history. Sequences were obtained from PBMCs or T cells enriched from blood (not recorded which). The chain is built from TRBV6-1 and TRBJ1-1, with D possibly matching TRBD1 (5 bases). This clonotype was sampled from a man aged 55 to 69 who had recovered from COVID-19. Written as DNA, the CDR3 is TGTGCCAGCAGTGTCGGACAAGGGGTCCATGTGAACACTGAAGCTTTCTTT. As protein: CASSVGQGVHVNTEAFF.